This is a list of T cell receptor beta chains from one sample in a study of T cell responses to AZD1222 COVID-19 vaccine. Profiling relied on immunoSEQ multiplex PCR, and the TCRdb table lists in-frame clones only, not all of them. In the table there are over 65,000 clones, approximately 80% of which are singletons. Sequenced material: peripheral blood, taken on day 0 of AZD1222 vaccination. These receptors were obtained from an adult in good health. Both conserved end residues are part of each CDR3. The D gene is left open where the match is weak. Not all rows give a size; the values are once, few, many and, for expanded clones, a class.

d_gene: -
len: 15
abundance: -
v_gene: TRBV6-1
j_gene: TRBJ1-5
CDR3nt: TGTGCCAGCAGCATACAGGGACCTAGCAATCAGCCCCAGCATTTT
CDR3aa: CASSIQGPSNQPQHF

d_gene: -
len: 13
abundance: few
v_gene: TRBV10-2
j_gene: TRBJ1-3
CDR3nt: TGCGCCAGCTCCGTACCGAGGGGAAACACCATATATTTT
CDR3aa: CASSVPRGNTIYF

d_gene: -
len: 12
abundance: -
v_gene: TRBV29-1
j_gene: TRBJ2-5
CDR3nt: TGCAGCGTTGGGGTAAGCCAAGAGACCCAGTACTTC
CDR3aa: CSVGVSQETQYF

d_gene: -
len: 14
abundance: few
v_gene: TRBV11-2
j_gene: TRBJ2-3
CDR3nt: TGTGCCAGCAGCCCCTCCGGCCATGGGGATACGCAGTATTTT
CDR3aa: CASSPSGHGDTQYF

d_gene: TRBD2
len: 16
abundance: -
v_gene: TRBV5-1
j_gene: TRBJ2-3
CDR3nt: TGCGCCAGCAGCTTGGATAGCGGGTTTAGCACAGATACGCAGTATTTT
CDR3aa: CASSLDSGFSTDTQYF

d_gene: -
len: 14
abundance: -
v_gene: TRBV5-1
j_gene: TRBJ2-1
CDR3nt: TGCGCCAGCAGCTGGGACGGAATCTACAATGAGCAGTTCTTC
CDR3aa: CASSWDGIYNEQFF

d_gene: TRBD2
len: 15
abundance: once
v_gene: TRBV9
j_gene: TRBJ2-7
CDR3nt: TGTGCCAGCAGCTCCTCTAGCGGGAGTTCCTACGAGCAGTACTTC
CDR3aa: CASSSSSGSSYEQYF

d_gene: -
len: 13
abundance: once
v_gene: TRBV3-1/TRBV3-2
j_gene: TRBJ1-2
CDR3nt: TGTGCCAGCAGCCAAGGGAATGGCCTTGGCTACACCTTC
CDR3aa: CASSQGNGLGYTF

d_gene: TRBD1
len: 17
abundance: -
v_gene: TRBV4-2
j_gene: TRBJ1-2
CDR3nt: TGTGCCAGCAGCCAAGAGACAGGGGCGTATTTGAACTATGGCTACACCTTC
CDR3aa: CASSQETGAYLNYGYTF

d_gene: -
len: 14
abundance: -
v_gene: TRBV3-1/TRBV3-2
j_gene: TRBJ2-3
CDR3nt: TGTGCCAGCAGCCCTGGACAGAGGGGGAGTACGCAGTATTTT
CDR3aa: CASSPGQRGSTQYF

d_gene: TRBD2
len: 16
abundance: -
v_gene: TRBV7-2
j_gene: TRBJ2-1
CDR3nt: TGTGCCAGCACTTCGACTAGCGGGAGCATCAACAATGAGCAGTTCTTC
CDR3aa: CASTSTSGSINNEQFF

d_gene: -
len: 12
abundance: -
v_gene: TRBV29-1
j_gene: TRBJ2-1
CDR3nt: TGCAGCGTTCAGGAGAGCTACAATGAGCAGTTCTTC
CDR3aa: CSVQESYNEQFF

d_gene: -
len: 15
abundance: -
v_gene: TRBV6-4
j_gene: TRBJ2-1
CDR3nt: TGTGCCAGCAGTGTGGACTGGACCTCCTACAATGAGCAGTTCTTC
CDR3aa: CASSVDWTSYNEQFF

d_gene: TRBD2
len: 15
abundance: -
v_gene: TRBV5-1
j_gene: TRBJ2-2
CDR3nt: TGCGCCAGCAGCTCTAGCGGGAGGCTTACCGGGGAGCTGTTTTTT
CDR3aa: CASSSSGRLTGELFF

d_gene: -
len: 13
abundance: -
v_gene: TRBV2
j_gene: TRBJ1-1
CDR3nt: TGTGCCAGCAGTGAGAATTGGGACCCTGAAGCTTTCTTT
CDR3aa: CASSENWDPEAFF

d_gene: -
len: 16
abundance: many
v_gene: TRBV3-1/TRBV3-2
j_gene: TRBJ2-7
CDR3nt: TGTGCCAGCAGCCAAGGAGTGATAGGTAGCTCCTACGAGCAGTACTTC
CDR3aa: CASSQGVIGSSYEQYF

d_gene: TRBD1
len: 15
abundance: once
v_gene: TRBV30
j_gene: TRBJ2-7
CDR3nt: TGTGCCTGGAGTGTAGAGGCAGGGGGCTACTACGAGCAGTACTTC
CDR3aa: CAWSVEAGGYYEQYF

d_gene: TRBD2
len: 18
abundance: -
v_gene: TRBV6-1
j_gene: TRBJ2-5
CDR3nt: TGTGCCAGCAGTGGAAGTTTTATGACTAGCGGGATAAGAGAGACCCAGTACTTC
CDR3aa: CASSGSFMTSGIRETQYF

d_gene: -
len: 14
abundance: -
v_gene: TRBV7-2
j_gene: TRBJ1-1
CDR3nt: TGTGCCAGCAGCTTACAAGGAGCGAACACTGAAGCTTTCTTT
CDR3aa: CASSLQGANTEAFF

d_gene: -
len: 13
abundance: -
v_gene: TRBV6-1
j_gene: TRBJ1-1
CDR3nt: TGTGCCAGCAGTGAATGGGGAGACACTGAAGCTTTCTTT
CDR3aa: CASSEWGDTEAFF

d_gene: -
len: 14
abundance: -
v_gene: TRBV5-1
j_gene: TRBJ2-2
CDR3nt: TGCGCCAGCAGTGGGTTGGGGCGTACCGGGGAGCTGTTTTTT
CDR3aa: CASSGLGRTGELFF

d_gene: TRBD2
len: 14
abundance: -
v_gene: TRBV10-3
j_gene: TRBJ2-2
CDR3nt: TGTGCCACCCATTTAGCGGGGGACACCGGGGAGCTGTTTTTT
CDR3aa: CATHLAGDTGELFF

d_gene: TRBD1
len: 14
abundance: -
v_gene: TRBV18
j_gene: TRBJ2-7
CDR3nt: TGTGCCAGCTCACCGGGACAGGGGGCCTACGAGCAGTACTTC
CDR3aa: CASSPGQGAYEQYF

d_gene: -
len: 17
abundance: -
v_gene: TRBV5-1
j_gene: TRBJ1-5
CDR3nt: TGCGCCAGCAGCTTACGGCCTCAGGGGTTGGGCAATCAGCCCCAGCATTTT
CDR3aa: CASSLRPQGLGNQPQHF

d_gene: -
len: 12
abundance: -
v_gene: TRBV5-4
j_gene: TRBJ1-2
CDR3nt: TGTGCCAGCAGCTCTGTACAGGGTGGCTACACCTTC
CDR3aa: CASSSVQGGYTF

d_gene: -
len: 17
abundance: -
v_gene: TRBV2
j_gene: TRBJ1-2
CDR3nt: TGTGCCAGCAGTGAACCCCTACGGACAGCGTTCAACTATGGCTACACCTTC
CDR3aa: CASSEPLRTAFNYGYTF

d_gene: TRBD1
len: 14
abundance: -
v_gene: TRBV6-5
j_gene: TRBJ2-7
CDR3nt: TGTGCCAGCAGGATTGGGACAGGGGCCTACGAGCAGTACTTC
CDR3aa: CASRIGTGAYEQYF

d_gene: TRBD1
len: 15
abundance: -
v_gene: TRBV27
j_gene: TRBJ1-5
CDR3nt: TGTGCCAGCAGTTTTGGACAGGGGGAATATCAGCCCCAGCATTTT
CDR3aa: CASSFGQGEYQPQHF

d_gene: -
len: 13
abundance: -
v_gene: TRBV19
j_gene: TRBJ2-1
CDR3nt: TGTGCCAGTAGTACCTCACCGATGGGCCCTCAGTTCTTC
CDR3aa: CASSTSPMGPQFF

d_gene: TRBD1
len: 14
abundance: once
v_gene: TRBV9
j_gene: TRBJ1-4
CDR3nt: TGTGCCAGCAGCGTAGGTTCAGGGGGAAGCCAACTGTTTTTT
CDR3aa: CASSVGSGGSQLFF

d_gene: TRBD1
len: 18
abundance: -
v_gene: TRBV19
j_gene: TRBJ2-6
CDR3nt: TGTGCCAGTAGTATAGGAACAGGGGGCACACCTGGGGCCAACGTCCTGACTTTC
CDR3aa: CASSIGTGGTPGANVLTF